The subject of this entry is one T cell receptor (beta chain). The data were obtained in a study of cytomegalovirus exposure and HLA in healthy donors. The PCR had 60 Vbeta and 13 Jbeta primers. Some clones are missing from TCRdb's copy, which holds only in-frame ones; the method was immunoSEQ multiplex PCR. The data hold about 100,000 clones, with approximately 76% observed a single time. V lost 5 bases to trimming and J lost 0 bases; unmatched junction nucleotides: 6. Germline V gene lookup returns CDR1 MDHEN and CDR2 SYDVKM. The CDR3 has 17 residues. The clonotype originates from a woman aged 55-75 years in good health and CMV-seropositive. The chain is built from TRBV28 and TRBJ2-6; 8 nucleotides match TRBD1. Sequences were obtained from PBMCs. The CDR3 DNA sequence: TGTGCCAGCAGTGGGCCAGGGGGCTCCTCTGGGGCCAACGTCCTGACTTTC. It specifies CASSGPGGSSGANVLTF.